The clone carrying this T cell receptor beta chain was seen many times. The data are from a study of molecular identifiers for immune sequencing clone quantification. Via MiXCR, TCRdb re-called the PCR reads, giving one row per CDR3 protein. Altogether fewer than 350,000 distinct CDR3 sequences are present, over 20% being singletons, with the ten largest covering 0.65% to 0.75%. This CDR3 region has 15 residues. Germline CDR1 and CDR2: MNHEY and SVGAGI. The V gene end was trimmed by 2 bases and the J gene end by 4 bases; junction bases not matched to a gene: 4. Sequenced: naive CD8+ T cells from blood, with Jurkat cell RNA spiked in. The subset denotes: FACS-sorted CD8+CD4-CCR7+CD45RA+ naive T cells. The clonotype originates from a human donor in good health. Some libraries in this study had Jurkat cell RNA spiked in. The chain joins TRBV6-5 to TRBJ2-7, with 11 bases fitting TRBD2. The chain's CDR3 is CASSYGASGGYEQYF. The DNA for the CDR3 is TGTGCCAGCAGTTACGGGGCTAGCGGGGGGTACGAGCAGTACTTC.